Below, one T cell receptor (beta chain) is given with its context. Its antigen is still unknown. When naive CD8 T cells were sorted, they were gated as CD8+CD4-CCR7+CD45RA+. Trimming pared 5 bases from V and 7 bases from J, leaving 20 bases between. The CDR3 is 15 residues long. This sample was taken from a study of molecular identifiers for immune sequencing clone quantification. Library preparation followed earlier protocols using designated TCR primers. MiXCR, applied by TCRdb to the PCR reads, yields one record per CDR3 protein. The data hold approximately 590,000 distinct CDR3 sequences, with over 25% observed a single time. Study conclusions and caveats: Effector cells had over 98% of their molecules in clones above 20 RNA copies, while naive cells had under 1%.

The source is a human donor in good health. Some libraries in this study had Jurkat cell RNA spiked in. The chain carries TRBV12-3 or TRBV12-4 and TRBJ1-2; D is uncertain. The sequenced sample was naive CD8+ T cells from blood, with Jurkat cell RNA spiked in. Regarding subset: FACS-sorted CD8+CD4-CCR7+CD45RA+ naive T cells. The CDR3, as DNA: TGTGCCAGCAGTGCAGGTCCCTGGTCAATGCTTGGCTACACCTTC. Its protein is CASSAGPWSMLGYTF.